The clone carrying this T cell receptor (beta chain) was detected only once. The data were obtained in a study of blood T cell repertoires in COVID-19. As originally analysed: By means of reference gene primer amplification, nucleated cell counts were estimated. Some clones are missing from TCRdb's copy, which holds only in-frame ones; the method was immunoSEQ multiplex PCR. V and J calls and clone size are as listed in that table; D and trimming were resolved from the DNA. There are 200,000 to 250,000 clones in the sample; over 75% occur only once, and approximately 2.4% lies in the top ten. The V and J ends lost 1 base and 8 bases respectively, with 26 bases between them. Germline V gene data show CDR1 as LNHNV and CDR2 as YYDKDF (reference sequence). CDR3 length: 18 residues.

The sample consisted of peripheral blood. The TCR was taken from an older woman with COVID-19, enrolled during active disease. The J gene is TRBJ1-2, the V gene TRBV15; D unclear. CDR3 loop: CATSRAWGGIGQAQGYTF. As DNA, the CDR3 is TGTGCCACCAGCAGAGCATGGGGAGGGATCGGCCAGGCGCAAGGCTACACCTTC.